Below are 27 T cell receptor beta chains sequenced from a single sample in a study of technical replicates of blood from a few donors. The protocol was immunoSEQ multiplex PCR, while the TCRdb copy is restricted to in-frame clones and leaves out a portion. The repertoire holds about 84,000 clones, with 95% to 98% as singletons. Specimen: T cells isolated from PBMCs. The receptors come from a human donor in good health.

This clone was counted only a few times. The chain is built from TRBV11-2 and TRBJ1-2; TRBD1 might be the D (6 bases). This CDR3 region has 14 residues. V gave up 1 base and J gave up 6 bases, with 12 bases separating them. The germline V gene has CDR1 SGHAT and CDR2 FQNNGV. The CDR3 reads CASSLGGRNNGYTF. CDR3 in DNA: TGTGCCAGCAGCTTAGGGGGGCGGAATAATGGCTACACCTTC.

The gene calls are TRBV30 and TRBJ2-1; the D gene is possibly TRBD2 (6 bases). V lost 0 bases and J 2 bases, leaving 17 bases between the germline ends. The CDR3 is 17 amino acids. CDR1 is GTSNPN and CDR2 is SVGIG in the germline V gene (reference sequence). CDR3 protein: CAWSVSPHQRAYNEQFF. Written as DNA, the CDR3 is TGTGCCTGGAGTGTATCTCCCCATCAGCGGGCCTACAATGAGCAGTTCTTC.

There are a few counts of this clone. The V gene is TRBV4-1, the J gene TRBJ1-1, with D possibly being TRBD1 (5 bases). There are 15 residues in the CDR3. V lost 3 bases, J lost 6 bases, and 17 bases lay in between. Germline lookup yields CDR1 MGHRA and CDR2 YSYEKL. The CDR3 is CASSHHSQGGAEAFF. CDR3 DNA: TGCGCCAGCAGCCATCACTCTCAGGGTGGGGCTGAAGCTTTCTTT.

In nucleotides, the CDR3 is TGTGCCAGCAGCCGAGGGTCACGGTACACCGGGGAGCTGTTTTTT. Translating gives CASSRGSRYTGELFF. V is TRBV7-9 and J is TRBJ2-2; perhaps TRBD2 as D (5 bases). Looked up from germline, CDR1 is SEHNR and CDR2 is FQNEAQ (reference sequence). The CDR3 contains 15 residues. Trimming took 5 bases from V and 3 from J, leaving 13 bases between them.

The chain links TRBV7-9 to TRBJ2-1; TRBD1 agrees at 7 bases. The CDR3 has 11 amino acids. Per germline, CDR1 SEHNR and CDR2 FQNEAQ (reference sequence). The V segment lost 10 bases and the J segment 11 bases; nucleotides outside the gene matches: 8. The CDR3 region is CAIGTVNKQFF. The CDR3 coding sequence is TGTGCCATCGGGACAGTGAATAAGCAGTTCTTC. The whole variable domain, remainder taken from reference TRBV7-9 and TRBJ2-1, is DTGVSQNPRHKITKRGQNVTFRCDPISEHNRLYWYRQTLGQGPEFLTYFQNEAQLEKSRLLSDRFSAERPKGSFSTLEIQRTEQGDSAMYLCAIGTVNKQFFGPGTRLTVL.

The chain uses TRBV30 and TRBJ1-6; D is possibly TRBD1 (5 bases). With 4 bases removed from V and 2 bases from J, the gap between germline ends came to 15 bases. Germline V gene sequence: CDR1 GTSNPN, CDR2 SVGIG (reference sequence). The CDR3 length is 16 residues. Here the CDR3 reads CAWIPAGRTYNSPLHF. The CDR3 coding sequence is TGTGCCTGGATACCCGCGGGACGGACCTATAATTCACCCCTCCACTTT.

The J gene is TRBJ1-6, the V gene TRBV7-6, with TRBD1 matching over 9 bases. CDR3 length: 15 residues. V lost 2 bases, J lost 5 bases, and 1 base stayed unmatched. Germline V gene data show CDR1 as SGHVS and CDR2 as FNYEAQ. CDR3 coding DNA: TGTGCCAGCAGCTTAAGACAGGGGGATAATTCACCCCTCCACTTT. Translation: CASSLRQGDNSPLHF.

The J gene is TRBJ1-5, the V gene TRBV4-2, with 9 bases identical to TRBD1. The V segment lost 2 bases and the J segment 0 bases; nucleotides outside the gene matches: 2. Germline V lookup: CDR1 LGHNA, CDR2 YNFKEQ. CDR3 length: 16 residues. The CDR3 nucleotides are TGTGCCAGCAGCCAACGACAGGGGGATAGCAATCAGCCCCAGCATTTT. Its translation is CASSQRQGDSNQPQHF.

The chain uses TRBV29-1 and TRBJ2-1; D is undetermined. The germline CDR1 and CDR2 sequences are SQVTM and ANQGSEA. Trimming cost V 4 bases and J 3 bases, with 4 bases left between them. CDR3 length equals 11 residues. The CDR3 protein is CSVASYNEQFF. For the CDR3, the DNA is TGCAGCGTTGCTAGCTACAATGAGCAGTTCTTC.

A single count supports this clone. The CDR3 coding sequence is TGTGCCAGCAGCCCACCGACAGGGCTTGGCTATGGCTACACCTTC. As protein: CASSPPTGLGYGYTF. The V gene is TRBV7-9, the J gene TRBJ1-2, with TRBD1 matching over 7 bases. Germline loops: CDR1 SEHNR, CDR2 FQNEAQ (reference sequence). This CDR3 is 15 amino acids long. The junction had 10 bases not matched to a gene; V was cut back by 5 bases and J by 4 bases.

The CDR3 loop reads CASSPLGGGYEQYF. The CDR3 nucleotides read TGTGCCAGTAGTCCGCTAGGGGGCGGCTACGAGCAGTACTTC. The V and J genes are TRBV19 and TRBJ2-7; TRBD1 agrees at 7 bases. J gave up 3 bases and V 5 bases, and 7 bases lay outside the gene matches. The CDR3 contains 14 residues. CDR1 and CDR2 (germline): LNHDA, SQIVND (reference sequence).

V gene TRBV19 combines with J gene TRBJ1-2; maybe TRBD1 (6 bases). V was pared by 10 bases and J by 5 bases, with 17 bases between. Looked up from germline, CDR1 is LNHDA and CDR2 is SQIVND (reference sequence). This CDR3 comprises 13 residues. The CDR3 loop reads CATRGGAGYGYTF. The CDR3 coding sequence is TGTGCCACCCGTGGGGGCGCAGGGTATGGCTACACCTTC.

This rearrangement joins TRBV11-3 to TRBJ2-7; a possible D gene is TRBD2 (5 bases). Trimming took 3 bases from V and 2 from J, leaving 14 bases between them. Germline V gives CDR1 SGHNT, CDR2 YENEEA. This CDR3 has 15 amino acids. This CDR3 is CASSFGLAGTYEQYF. Written as DNA, the CDR3 is TGTGCCAGCAGCTTCGGCCTAGCAGGCACCTACGAGCAGTACTTC.

This clone appeared once. The J gene is TRBJ1-2, the V gene TRBV9, with D hard to call. V lost 2 bases to trimming and J lost 4 bases, with 12 bases between them. Germline CDR1 is SGDLS and CDR2 is YYNGEE. The CDR3 length is 14 residues. This chain's CDR3 is CASSVVSDFYGYTF. DNA of the CDR3: TGTGCCAGCAGCGTCGTGTCAGACTTCTATGGCTACACCTTC.

The chain recombines TRBV6-4 with TRBJ1-4; D unclear. Trimming took 4 bases from V and 0 from J, leaving 9 bases between them. From germline, CDR1 is MRHNA and CDR2 SNTAGT. CDR3 length equals 15 residues. The CDR3: CASSAGLATNEKLFF. CDR3 coding DNA: TGTGCCAGCAGTGCAGGACTCGCAACTAATGAAAAACTGTTTTTT.

The V call is TRBV9, the J call TRBJ2-1; TRBD1 matches 7 bases. Germline-derived CDR1 and CDR2 are SGDLS and YYNGEE. The CDR3 has 14 amino acids. V dropped 5 bases and J dropped 5; count of bases not matched to a gene: 7. The CDR3 is CASSLTGDNNEQFF. CDR3 nucleotides: TGTGCCAGCAGTCTCACAGGGGATAACAATGAGCAGTTCTTC.

The rearrangement joins TRBV23-1 to TRBJ1-5; TRBD1 might be the D (6 bases). TRBV23-1 is noted as an ORF with a role that remains uncertain. V lost 0 bases to trimming and J lost 5 bases, with 14 bases between them. This CDR3 is built from 16 residues. In DNA form, the CDR3 reads TGCGCCAGCAGTCAATCGCGGGCAGGGGAAGATCAGCCCCAGCATTTT. Its translation is CASSQSRAGEDQPQHF.

V gene TRBV11-2 combines with J gene TRBJ2-7, with D possibly TRBD1 on 6 matching bases. Trimming left V 5 bases short and J 6 bases short, with 11 bases between. The CDR3 runs to 12 residues. CDR1 is SGHAT, CDR2 FQNNGV, per germline. CDR3 in amino acids: CASSTQGFEQYF. CDR3 coding DNA: TGTGCCAGCAGCACACAGGGCTTCGAGCAGTACTTC.

The chain is built from TRBV5-6 and TRBJ2-4, with D possibly matching TRBD1 (7 bases). This CDR3 region has 14 residues. The V end was cut by 2 bases, the J end by 6 bases, with 12 bases between. Per the germline V gene, CDR1 is SGHDT and CDR2 is YYEEEE. CDR3 loop: CASSFYRGGNIQYF. CDR3 bases: TGTGCCAGCAGCTTTTACAGGGGAGGAAACATTCAGTACTTC.

The gene calls are TRBV10-3 and TRBJ2-1; D is unresolved. CDR1 and CDR2 from the germline V gene are ENHRY and SYGVKD. The germline V and J ends were trimmed by 6 bases and 8 bases, with 8 bases remaining between them. The CDR3 is 11 residues long. CDR3 sequence reads: CAIRLSDEQFF. DNA for the CDR3: TGTGCCATCAGGTTGTCGGATGAGCAGTTCTTC.

J is TRBJ1-5 and V is TRBV28; 8 nucleotides align to TRBD1. The CDR3 runs to 15 residues. Trimming cost V 2 bases and J 2 bases; bases outside gene matches: 2. Per germline, CDR1 MDHEN and CDR2 SYDVKM. The CDR3 DNA reads TGTGCCAGCAGTTTAGGACAGGGAGGCAATCAGCCCCAGCATTTT. Translated: CASSLGQGGNQPQHF. Full variable domain (missing parts from reference TRBV28 and TRBJ1-5): DVKVTQSSRYLVKRTGEKVFLECVQDMDHENMFWYRQDPGLGLRLIYFSYDVKMKEKGDIPEGYSVSREKKERFSLILESASTNQTSMYLCASSLGQGGNQPQHFGDGTRLSIL.

This chain uses TRBV6-1 with TRBJ1-1; no definite D call. The CDR3 extends over 16 amino acids. Looked up from germline, CDR1 is MNHNS and CDR2 is SASEGT. V lost 2 bases, J lost 0 bases, and 13 bases lay in between. The CDR3 reads CASSELPPEMNTEAFF. As DNA, the CDR3 is TGTGCCAGCAGTGAACTTCCCCCAGAAATGAACACTGAAGCTTTCTTT.

The V call is TRBV6-1, the J call TRBJ2-7; tentatively, D is TRBD1 (5 bases). Germline V gene sequence: CDR1 MNHNS, CDR2 SASEGT. The CDR3 sequence is 15 residues long. Trimming cost V 4 bases and J 5 bases, with 18 bases left between them. The CDR3 DNA reads TGTGCCAGCAGTGGCCTTATCCAGGGTCAGGACGAGCAGTACTTC. It specifies CASSGLIQGQDEQYF.

This clone was recorded only once. This sequence joins TRBV19 and TRBJ2-7; D unresolved. This CDR3 has 13 amino acids. Trimming took 5 bases from V and 2 from J, leaving 10 bases between them. CDR1 is LNHDA, CDR2 SQIVND, per germline (reference sequence). CDR3: CASSPFSAYEQYF. The CDR3 coding sequence is TGTGCCAGTAGTCCTTTCTCAGCCTACGAGCAGTACTTC.

The chain uses TRBV6-1 and TRBJ1-2; the match to TRBD1 covers 10 bases. The CDR3 is 15 amino acids. Germline CDR1 MNHNS, CDR2 SASEGT. The junction had 7 bases not matched to a gene; V was cut back by 6 bases and J by 3 bases. This CDR3 reads CASSPGTGVYYGYTF. The CDR3 coding sequence is TGTGCCAGCAGCCCCGGGACAGGGGTTTACTATGGCTACACCTTC.

The V gene is TRBV15, the J gene TRBJ2-3; D not certain. The CDR3 sequence is 13 residues long. V shed 0 bases and J shed 5 bases, with 6 bases lying between them. Germline V gene data show CDR1 as LNHNV and CDR2 as YYDKDF (reference sequence). As DNA, the CDR3 is TGTGCCACCAGCAGAGATCCCCAAGATACGCAGTATTTT. This sequence encodes CATSRDPQDTQYF.

The chain couples TRBV6-5 to TRBJ1-2; TRBD1 matches 9 bases. The CDR3 runs to 14 residues. Per germline, CDR1 MNHEY and CDR2 SVGAGI. V dropped 3 bases and J dropped 8; count of bases not matched to a gene: 7. CDR3 residues: CASSYPGQGTGYTF. CDR3 in DNA: TGTGCCAGCAGTTATCCGGGACAGGGAACCGGCTACACCTTC.